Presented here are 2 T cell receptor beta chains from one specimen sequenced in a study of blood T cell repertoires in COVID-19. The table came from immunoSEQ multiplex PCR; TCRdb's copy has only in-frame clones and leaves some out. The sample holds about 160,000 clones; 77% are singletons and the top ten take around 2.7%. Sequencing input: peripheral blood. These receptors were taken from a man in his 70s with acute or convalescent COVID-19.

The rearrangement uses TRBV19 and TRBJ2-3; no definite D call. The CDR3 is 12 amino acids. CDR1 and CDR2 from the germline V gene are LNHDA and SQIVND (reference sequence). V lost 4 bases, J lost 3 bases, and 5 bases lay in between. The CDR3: CASSTRTDTQYF. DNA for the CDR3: TGTGCCAGTAGTACCCGGACAGATACGCAGTATTTT.

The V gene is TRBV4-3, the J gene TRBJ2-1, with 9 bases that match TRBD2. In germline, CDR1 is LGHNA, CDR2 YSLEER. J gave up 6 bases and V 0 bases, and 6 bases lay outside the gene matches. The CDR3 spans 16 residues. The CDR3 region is CASSQDWTSVTNEQFF. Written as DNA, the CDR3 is TGCGCCAGCAGCCAAGATTGGACTAGCGTCACCAATGAGCAGTTCTTC.